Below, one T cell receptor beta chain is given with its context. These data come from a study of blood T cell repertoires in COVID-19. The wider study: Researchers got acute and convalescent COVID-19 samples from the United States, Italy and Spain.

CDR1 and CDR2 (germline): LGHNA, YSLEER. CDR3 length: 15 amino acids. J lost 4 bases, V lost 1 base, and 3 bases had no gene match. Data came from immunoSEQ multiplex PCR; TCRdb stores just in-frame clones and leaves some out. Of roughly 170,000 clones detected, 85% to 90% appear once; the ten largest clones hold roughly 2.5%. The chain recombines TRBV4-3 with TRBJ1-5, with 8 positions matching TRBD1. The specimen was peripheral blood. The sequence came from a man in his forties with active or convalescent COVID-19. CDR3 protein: CASSQGTGTNQPQHF. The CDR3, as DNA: TGCGCCAGCAGCCAAGGGACAGGGACGAATCAGCCCCAGCATTTT.